Presented here are 32 T cell receptor beta chains from one specimen sequenced in a study of cytomegalovirus exposure and HLA in healthy donors. PCR primers comprised 60 Vbeta and 13 Jbeta primers. TCRdb's copy holds only in-frame clones and misses some; the assay was immunoSEQ multiplex PCR. The profile covers about 130,000 clones, with about three quarters appearing a single time and approximately 1.7% taken by the ten largest. The sample taken for sequencing was PBMCs. These receptors were obtained from a woman between 40 and 55 years old in good health and CMV-seronegative.

This clone was seen only a few times. This chain joins TRBV4-2 and TRBJ2-7; TRBD1 matches 11 bases. The CDR3 spans 18 residues. The V gene end was trimmed by 2 bases and the J gene end by 0 bases; junction bases not matched to a gene: 9. The germline CDR1 and CDR2 sequences are LGHNA and YNFKEQ. CDR3 bases: TGTGCCAGCAGCCAATACCGAACGGGGACAGGGGGCTCCTACGAGCAGTACTTC. It is translated as CASSQYRTGTGGSYEQYF.

Worth noting for this clone: Other nucleotide sequences from this sample produce the same CDR3. The V call is TRBV5-1, the J call TRBJ1-1; possibly TRBD1 for D (5 bases). The germline V and J ends were trimmed by 1 base and 1 base, with 5 bases remaining between them. The germline CDR1 and CDR2 sequences are SGHRS and YFSETQ. CDR3 length: 13 amino acids. The DNA of the CDR3 is TGCGCCAGCAGCTTGCAGGGGAACACTGAAGCTTTCTTT. It yields the protein CASSLQGNTEAFF.

The V call is TRBV27, the J call TRBJ2-1, with 7 bases lining up with TRBD2. The CDR3 has 14 residues. V lost 6 bases and J lost 5; bases outside the gene matches: 7. In germline, CDR1 is MNHEY, CDR2 SMNVEV (reference sequence). The CDR3 is CASSPGTTDNEQFF. The CDR3 region has the DNA TGTGCCAGCAGCCCTGGGACTACAGACAATGAGCAGTTCTTC.

The chain links TRBV5-1 to TRBJ2-2, with a tentative D call TRBD2 (5 bases). The V gene's germline CDR1 is SGHRS and CDR2 YFSETQ. This CDR3 has 16 amino acids. V lost 0 bases to trimming and J lost 1 base, with 10 bases between them. The CDR3 protein is CASSLAGLLNTGELFF. CDR3 bases: TGCGCCAGCAGCTTGGCTGGACTCTTGAACACCGGGGAGCTGTTTTTT.

The CDR3 protein is CASSFGGLAGTGELFF. CDR3 nucleotide sequence: TGTGCCAGCAGCTTCGGGGGACTAGCGGGGACCGGGGAGCTGTTTTTT. The genes are TRBV7-6 and TRBJ2-2, with 13 bases fitting TRBD2. Germline CDR1 SGHVS, CDR2 FNYEAQ. The CDR3 contains 16 residues. V trimming: 3 bases; J trimming: 5 bases; junction bases outside the gene matches: 3.

The chain combines TRBV6-6 with TRBJ1-4; 9 bases match TRBD1. V gave up 5 bases and J gave up 8 bases; unmatched junction bases: 9. CDR3 size: 15 residues. The germline V gene has CDR1 MNHNY and CDR2 SVGAGI (reference sequence). For the CDR3, the DNA is TGTGCCAGCAGTCAACCACAGGGGGCAAGGGAAAAACTGTTTTTT. It codes for CASSQPQGAREKLFF.

The chain joins TRBV4-2 to TRBJ2-2; the match to TRBD1 covers 9 bases. Germline assignment: CDR1 LGHNA and CDR2 YNFKEQ. CDR3 length equals 15 residues. The trim removed 4 bases at V and 3 bases at J, leaving 3 bases unmatched. The chain's CDR3 is CASSPRQGDTGELFF. CDR3 DNA sequence: TGTGCCAGCAGCCCCCGACAGGGGGACACCGGGGAGCTGTTTTTT.

V usage is TRBV5-1 and J usage is TRBJ2-7; possible D gene TRBD2, 6 bases. CDR3 length: 13 amino acids. V lost 3 bases and J lost 0, with 7 bases in between. Germline values: CDR1 SGHRS, CDR2 YFSETQ. DNA of the CDR3: TGCGCCAGCAGCTCCGGGAGCTCCTACGAGCAGTACTTC. Translating it yields CASSSGSSYEQYF.

This clone was seen a single time. The V and J genes are TRBV6-1 and TRBJ2-2, with a tentative D call TRBD1 (7 bases). Germline assignment: CDR1 MNHNS and CDR2 SASEGT. The CDR3 consists of 16 residues. The V end was cut by 2 bases, the J end by 6 bases, with 16 bases between. Here the CDR3 DNA reads TGTGCCAGCAGTGAATTCTTCCAGGGGGGCTCCGGGGAGCTGTTTTTT. Translating it yields CASSEFFQGGSGELFF.

This chain connects TRBV2 to TRBJ1-3, with D unclear. The V and J ends lost 0 bases and 2 bases respectively, with 11 bases between them. The CDR3 is 16 residues long. Germline lookup yields CDR1 SNHLY and CDR2 FYNNEI. As DNA, the CDR3 is TGTGCCAGCAGTGAAGCCCGGGGAAAAACTGGAAACACCATATATTTT. It yields the protein CASSEARGKTGNTIYF.

V and J are TRBV2 and TRBJ2-5; 7 bases are a match to TRBD2. From germline, CDR1 is SNHLY and CDR2 FYNNEI. The CDR3 sequence is 14 residues long. Unmatched junction bases numbered 6, after V lost 6 bases and J lost 2 bases. Written as DNA, the CDR3 is TGTGCCAGCAGAGCCGGGACTACGCAAGAGACCCAGTACTTC. It yields the protein CASRAGTTQETQYF.

The sample holds a few counts of this clone. The chain recombines TRBV19 with TRBJ2-1; D might be TRBD1 (5 bases). This CDR3 is built from 17 residues. Germline assignment: CDR1 LNHDA and CDR2 SQIVND (reference sequence). V lost 0 bases and J lost 7, with 19 bases in between. The CDR3 spells CASSIDFRAVSQNEQFF. DNA of the CDR3: TGTGCCAGTAGTATAGATTTCAGGGCCGTATCTCAGAATGAGCAGTTCTTC.

The V gene is TRBV16, the J gene TRBJ1-2, with TRBD1 as a possible D gene (6 bases). Germline V gene lookup returns CDR1 KGHSY and CDR2 FQNENV. Trimming took off 2 bases at V and 7 bases at J, with 14 bases between the two ends. The CDR3 is made up of 14 amino acids. In DNA, the CDR3 is TGTGCCAGCAGCCAAACGGGGGGGGCTGCTGGCTACACCTTC. Translating gives CASSQTGGAAGYTF.

The chain is built from TRBV7-9 and TRBJ2-1; D is possibly TRBD2 (5 bases). There are 15 residues in the CDR3. V was clipped by 1 base and J by 0 bases, with 7 bases between them. Germline loops: CDR1 SEHNR, CDR2 FQNEAQ (reference sequence). DNA of the CDR3: TGTGCCAGCAGCTTAGAAGGAGGCTCCTACAATGAGCAGTTCTTC. Translated: CASSLEGGSYNEQFF.

The V and J genes are TRBV7-8 and TRBJ1-1, with no clear D. With 7 bases removed from V and 1 base from J, the gap between germline ends came to 10 bases. Germline values: CDR1 SGHVS, CDR2 FQNEAQ. This CDR3 comprises 13 residues. CDR3 in amino acids: CASTKPGNTEAFF. For the CDR3, the DNA is TGTGCCAGCACCAAACCCGGGAACACTGAAGCTTTCTTT.

This clone appeared a few times. The chain links TRBV5-1 to TRBJ2-4; tentatively, D is TRBD2 (6 bases). V shed 2 bases and J shed 5 bases, with 14 bases lying between them. Germline V gene lookup returns CDR1 SGHRS and CDR2 YFSETQ. The CDR3 loop spans 15 amino acids. The CDR3 is CASSFGGSIENIQYF. The CDR3 coding sequence is TGCGCCAGCAGCTTTGGGGGGTCGATCGAAAACATTCAGTACTTC.

V usage is TRBV5-4 and J usage is TRBJ1-4; 7 positions match TRBD1. V was clipped by 1 base and J by 3 bases; unmatched bases: 3. Germline V gene lookup returns CDR1 SGHNT and CDR2 YYREEE (reference sequence). This CDR3 is 15 amino acids long. CDR3 DNA sequence: TGTGCCAGCAGCTTGAGTGGGACAGCTAATGAAAAACTGTTTTTT. This encodes CASSLSGTANEKLFF.

The V and J genes are TRBV2 and TRBJ2-7; a weak D match, TRBD1 (6 bases). CDR1 SNHLY and CDR2 FYNNEI come from the germline V gene. CDR3 size: 14 residues. The germline V and J ends were trimmed by 7 bases and 3 bases, with 16 bases remaining between them. The CDR3 protein is CASTQGLFNYEQYF. DNA of the CDR3: TGTGCCAGCACCCAGGGGCTATTCAACTACGAGCAGTACTTC. The full variable domain, in which reference TRBV2 and TRBJ2-7 provide the parts outside the CDR3, is EPEVTQTPSHQVTQMGQEVILRCVPISNHLYFYWYRQILGQKVEFLVSFYNNEISEKSEIFDDQFSVERPDGSNFTLKIRSTKLEDSAMYFCASTQGLFNYEQYFGPGTRLTVT.

This chain's CDR3 is CASSSSGGGETQYF. Here the CDR3 DNA reads TGTGCCAGCAGCTCTAGTGGGGGAGGAGAGACCCAGTACTTC. This rearrangement joins TRBV11-2 to TRBJ2-5; TRBD2 might be the D (6 bases). The CDR3 runs to 14 residues. CDR1 and CDR2 from the germline V gene are SGHAT and FQNNGV. V was trimmed by 4 bases and J by 4 bases, leaving 13 bases between them. The complete variable domain, with remaining parts taken from reference TRBV11-2 and TRBJ2-5, reads EAGVAQSPRYKIIEKRQSVAFWCNPISGHATLYWYQQILGQGPKLLIQFQNNGVVDDSQLPKDRFSAERLKGVDSTLKIQPAKLEDSAVYLCASSSSGGGETQYFGPGTRLLVL.

This clone was picked up a small number of times. The genes are TRBV5-1 and TRBJ2-3; the match to TRBD1 covers 10 bases. In germline, CDR1 is SGHRS, CDR2 YFSETQ. The CDR3 is made up of 17 amino acids. The V segment lost 0 bases and the J segment 0 bases; nucleotides outside the gene matches: 4. DNA of the CDR3: TGCGCCAGCAGCTTGGTAGAGGGACAGGGGAGCACAGATACGCAGTATTTT. Protein: CASSLVEGQGSTDTQYF.

V is TRBV27 and J is TRBJ2-1; 12 nucleotides line up with TRBD1. The CDR3 consists of 16 residues. The junction had 14 bases not matched to a gene; V was cut back by 2 bases and J by 15 bases. Germline CDR1 MNHEY, CDR2 SMNVEV (reference sequence). CDR3 in amino acids: CASSLGAGTGGGSTFF. The CDR3 nucleotides are TGTGCCAGCAGTTTAGGTGCCGGGACAGGGGGCGGGAGTACGTTCTTC.

A single count supports this clone. V gene TRBV10-1 combines with J gene TRBJ2-7, with 12 positions matching TRBD1. CDR1 is WNHNN, CDR2 SYGVQD, per germline (reference sequence). CDR3 length: 15 amino acids. V was pared by 6 bases and J by 4 bases, with 7 bases of the junction left unmatched. CDR3 protein: CASSTGTGGRYEQYF. DNA of the CDR3: TGCGCCAGCAGCACCGGGACAGGGGGCCGATACGAGCAGTACTTC.

The J gene is TRBJ2-2, the V gene TRBV6-1, with a possible D match to TRBD1 (6 bases). V lost 4 bases, J lost 0 bases, and 9 bases lay in between. Germline CDR1 and CDR2: MNHNS and SASEGT. The CDR3 loop spans 15 amino acids. The CDR3 sequence: CASSGGQSNTGELFF. The CDR3 nucleotides read TGTGCCAGCAGTGGGGGACAATCGAACACCGGGGAGCTGTTTTTT.

The chain links TRBV27 to TRBJ2-7; D is unresolved. Looked up from germline, CDR1 is MNHEY and CDR2 is SMNVEV (reference sequence). V was cut by 6 bases and J by 3 bases, with 15 bases left in between. The CDR3 loop spans 14 amino acids. In nucleotides, the CDR3 is TGTGCCAGCAGCCATATACTACAAGTCTACGAGCAGTACTTC. Protein product: CASSHILQVYEQYF.

The V gene is TRBV19, the J gene TRBJ1-2; tentatively, D is TRBD1 (5 bases). In germline, CDR1 is LNHDA, CDR2 SQIVND (reference sequence). Trimming stripped 1 base from V and 7 bases from J, with 13 bases between. The CDR3 loop spans 14 amino acids. CDR3 in DNA: TGTGCCAGTAGTATAGGCAGCGGAGGGGTTGGCTACACCTTC. Translated, it gives CASSIGSGGVGYTF.

The V call is TRBV19, the J call TRBJ1-5; no firm D call. Germline V CDR1 and CDR2: LNHDA, SQIVND (reference sequence). This CDR3 has 18 amino acids. Trimming left V 3 bases short and J 4 bases short, with 22 bases between. The CDR3 coding sequence is TGTGCCAGTAGTATGGGCCAACCCCTCGTACAGAGTAATCAGCCCCAGCATTTT. Translated: CASSMGQPLVQSNQPQHF.

V and J are TRBV30 and TRBJ1-2; D is unclear. Germline V gives CDR1 GTSNPN, CDR2 SVGIG (reference sequence). CDR3 length equals 17 residues. The V end lost 0 bases, the J end lost 2 bases, and 19 bases lay between the germline ends. This CDR3 is CAWSVPGTFRRNYGYTF. The CDR3 DNA follows: TGTGCCTGGAGTGTACCAGGCACATTCCGACGCAACTATGGCTACACCTTC.

This chain uses TRBV28 with TRBJ2-1, with 10 bases fitting TRBD1. The trim removed 5 bases at V and 4 bases at J, leaving 8 bases unmatched. The CDR3 is 16 residues long. CDR1 and CDR2 (germline): MDHEN, SYDVKM. The CDR3 nucleotides read TGTGCCAGCAGTAGCGCCGGGACAGGGGAGTACAATGAGCAGTTCTTC. Translating it yields CASSSAGTGEYNEQFF.

DNA for the CDR3: TGTGCCAGCAGCACCGGGACAACTTCGAACACCGGGGAGCTGTTTTTT. This sequence encodes CASSTGTTSNTGELFF. This chain links TRBV5-4 with TRBJ2-2; tentative D call: TRBD1 (6 bases). CDR3 size: 16 residues. The germline CDR1 and CDR2 sequences are SGHNT and YYREEE (reference sequence). The ends were cut back, 4 bases at V and 0 bases at J, with 13 bases in the middle. Complete variable domain (other parts from reference TRBV5-4 and TRBJ2-2): ETGVTQSPTHLIKTRGQQVTLRCSSQSGHNTVSWYQQALGQGPQFIFQYYREEENGRGNFPPRFSGLQFPNYSSELNVNALELDDSALYLCASSTGTTSNTGELFFGEGSRLTVL.

This chain uses TRBV6-6 with TRBJ2-7; 10 bases match TRBD2. Germline assignment: CDR1 MNHNY and CDR2 SVGAGI (reference sequence). The V segment lost 5 bases and the J segment 2 bases; nucleotides outside the gene matches: 6. This CDR3 region has 15 residues. In nucleotides, the CDR3 is TGTGCCAGCAGTAGGGGACTAGCGAGTACCTACGAGCAGTACTTC. Its translation: CASSRGLASTYEQYF.

The rearrangement uses TRBV7-9 and TRBJ2-5; tentatively, D is TRBD2 (6 bases). This CDR3 region has 14 residues. V was shortened by 5 bases and J by 1 base, with 11 bases between the two germline ends. CDR1 is SEHNR and CDR2 is FQNEAQ in the germline V gene (reference sequence). CDR3 in amino acids: CASSQEGGQETQYF. As DNA, the CDR3 is TGTGCCAGCAGCCAGGAGGGCGGCCAAGAGACCCAGTACTTC. The full variable domain, rest sourced from reference TRBV7-9 and TRBJ2-5, is DTGVSQNPRHKITKRGQNVTFRCDPISEHNRLYWYRQTLGQGPEFLTYFQNEAQLEKSRLLSDRFSAERPKGSFSTLEIQRTEQGDSAMYLCASSQEGGQETQYFGPGTRLLVL.

This chain connects TRBV4-1 to TRBJ1-4, with a weak D call TRBD1 (6 bases). Germline V gene data show CDR1 as MGHRA and CDR2 as YSYEKL. V shed 1 base and J shed 0 bases, with 6 bases lying between them. This CDR3 is 15 amino acids long. The chain's CDR3 is CASSQAGATNEKLFF. DNA for the CDR3: TGCGCCAGCAGCCAAGCAGGGGCAACTAATGAAAAACTGTTTTTT.